This TCR beta chain originates from a study of cytomegalovirus exposure and HLA in healthy donors. Study-wide results and limits: When analyzed later, the rates of TCR association showed variation by HLA locus, with DRB1 the most and HLA-C the fewest.

On this clone: Its target is unknown.

The primer mix had 60 Vbeta and 13 Jbeta primers. This table comes from immunoSEQ multiplex PCR, and its TCRdb copy is limited to in-frame clones, with some not included. Among about 200,000 clones listed, approximately 78% were seen once. J lost 3 bases, V lost 1 base, and 5 bases had no gene match. This CDR3 is built from 15 residues. The germline V gene encodes CDR1 SGHAT and CDR2 FQNNGV. Donors likely had unrecorded immune exposures despite being nominally healthy when sampled. This receptor was taken from a woman aged 45-59 years in good health and CMV-seropositive. This chain uses TRBV11-2 with TRBJ2-7; 8 nucleotides align to TRBD2. Sequencing was done on a sample of PBMCs. Here the CDR3 DNA reads TGTGCCAGCAGCTTAGGGCCGACTAGCGTCTACGAGCAGTACTTC. It yields the protein CASSLGPTSVYEQYF.